The entry below describes one TCR beta chain. The data derive from a study of regulatory T cells in long-lasting Graves disease. Described time point: newly diagnosed GD, antithyroid drugs for less than 3 months. Preparation of the TCR library used RNA extracted from PBMCs. The CDR3 is 12 amino acids. Germline assignment: CDR1 DFQATT and CDR2 SNEGSKA (reference sequence). The V gene lost 6 bases and the J gene lost 6 bases, with 11 bases spanning the gap. Arm-PCR with iRepertoire HTBI primers amplified the CDR3 regions for these TCR beta libraries. In the authors' workflow: Gene usage covered some 60 TRBV and around 15 TRBJ segments. TCRdb independently ran MiXCR on the multiplex PCR reads; one entry per CDR3 protein. TCRdb's processing, not the authors' own work, is the source of the V and J calls. The table shows some 500,000 distinct CDR3 sequences, with roughly 16% occurring only once. This sample also belongs to another study, concerning T cells in Graves' hyperthyroidism and ophthalmopathy. Per that study: Stability of Graves' hyperthyroidism was defined as absent ophthalmopathy progression within 18 months. Hyperthyroidism was newly diagnosed in patients aged 18 to 65 (duration under 2 months).

This rearrangement joins TRBV20-1 to TRBJ2-2; D unresolved. Sample: peripheral blood mononuclear cells (PBMCs), taken at new diagnosis, from a patient treated with antithyroid drugs. The source of this sequence is a woman aged 40-60 years with Graves disease. The CDR3 DNA follows: TGCAGTGCCCAGGAAATGGCCGGGGAGCTGTTTTTT. It translates to CSAQEMAGELFF.